This T cell receptor beta chain stems from a study of cytomegalovirus exposure and HLA in healthy donors. A multiplex PCR was run with 60 Vbeta primers and 13 Jbeta primers. The table came from immunoSEQ multiplex PCR; TCRdb's copy has only in-frame clones and leaves some out. The sample includes around 200,000 clones, over 60% of them seen just once. There were likely unrecorded immune exposures, though donors were nominally healthy when sampled. This clone was observed a few times. With 3 bases removed from V and 3 bases from J, the gap between germline ends came to 9 bases. The CDR3 contains 14 residues. The V gene's germline CDR1 is SNHLY and CDR2 FYNNEI.

Sequencing was done on a sample of PBMCs. The sequence came from a woman aged 50 to 65 in good health and CMV-seronegative. The chain employs TRBV2 and TRBJ2-1; D unresolved. The CDR3 sequence: CASSELDYYNEQFF. In DNA form, the CDR3 reads TGTGCCAGCAGTGAGTTAGATTACTACAATGAGCAGTTCTTC.